These T cell receptor beta chains were read from a single sample in a study of shared clonotypes between healthy human individuals. The method was immunoSEQ multiplex PCR; TCRdb's version includes in-frame clones alone and lacks a portion of them. The table records approximately 2.3 million clones, more than 85% of them present only once. Material for sequencing was naive CD4+ T cells from PBMCs. The receptors shown here come from a man aged 18 to 35 in good health. Some clones in this sample may be carry-over from other donors' samples. CDR3s include the opening cysteine and the closing phenylalanine or tryptophan. Each record gives: J gene, clone size, V gene, D gene, CDR3 DNA, CDR3 protein. The D gene is left open where the match is weak. Size is omitted from some rows. Given values are once, few, many or a class for expanded clones.

>TRBJ2-7|.|TRBV11-2|.
TGTGCCAGCAGCTTGCCCGGCGGTTCGATTTCCTACGAGCAGTACTTC
CASSLPGGSISYEQYF
>TRBJ2-1|.|TRBV18|.
TGTGCCAGCTCACTACACGTCGGGGGATCCTACAATGAGCAGTTCTTC
CASSLHVGGSYNEQFF
>TRBJ1-2|.|TRBV28|.
TGTGCCAGCAGTTTCAAAACCTGGGCGGGTCCTGCTGGCTATGGCACCTTC
CASSFKTWAGPAGYGTF
>TRBJ2-3|.|TRBV7-2|.
TGTGCCAGCAGCTTGCGACGGGAGTCCTCAGATACGCAGTATTTT
CASSLRRESSDTQYF
>TRBJ2-6|.|TRBV28|.
TGTGCCAGCAGACGCCGGGACTCTGGGGCCAACGTCCTGACTTTC
CASRRRDSGANVLTF
>TRBJ2-1|.|TRBV7-6|.
TGTGCCAGCAGCCCCAGAGGGGGTTACTCCTACAATGAGCAGTTCTTC
CASSPRGGYSYNEQFF
>TRBJ2-5|.|TRBV5-4|TRBD2
TGTGCCAGCAGCCACACCCTAGCGGGAGTCGGGACCCAGTACTTC
CASSHTLAGVGTQYF
>TRBJ1-2|.|TRBV6-6|TRBD1
TGTGCCAGCAGTGCCACGGACAGGTTTTACTATGGCTACACCTTC
CASSATDRFYYGYTF
>TRBJ2-3|.|TRBV28|.
TGTGCCAGCAGTTCTCCGGCGAATAGCAGGACAGATACGCAGTATTTT
CASSSPANSRTDTQYF
>TRBJ2-7|.|TRBV29-1|TRBD1
TGCAGCGTTGGTCTAAGGACAGGGAGCTACGAGCAGTACTTC
CSVGLRTGSYEQYF
>TRBJ1-5|.|TRBV7-9|.
TGTGCCAGCAGCTTAGCGCCAGGGGTCAGCAATCAGCCCCAGCATTTT
CASSLAPGVSNQPQHF
>TRBJ2-7|.|TRBV5-8|.
TGTGCCAGCAGCGCCCCGAGGGACGAGCAGTACTTC
CASSAPRDEQYF
>TRBJ1-3|few|TRBV6-6|.
TGTGCCAGCCTAAGACTGAGGGGAGACCCTGGAAACACCATATATTTT
CASLRLRGDPGNTIYF
>TRBJ1-5|.|TRBV5-8|.
TGTGCCAGCAGCATCCCTTCTCAGGCGGGGTTTATCCAGCCCCAGCATTTT
CASSIPSQAGFIQPQHF
>TRBJ2-5|.|TRBV9|.
TGTGCCAGCAGCGTAGCTTCGGGACGGACACAAGAGACCCAGTACTTC
CASSVASGRTQETQYF
>TRBJ1-2|.|TRBV18|.
TGTGCCAGCTCATCCGACTTAACGGGCTACACCTTC
CASSSDLTGYTF
>TRBJ2-3|once|TRBV6-1|.
TGTGCCAGCAGCTCCGGGACCTCCGCCACAGATACGCAGTATTTT
CASSSGTSATDTQYF
>TRBJ2-6|.|TRBV5-1|.
TGCGCCAGCAGCTTGGATCGCTCTGGGGCCAACGTCCTGACTTTC
CASSLDRSGANVLTF
>TRBJ2-7|.|TRBV27|TRBD2
TGTGCCAGCATAGGACTAGCGGGTAGGAATTACGAGCAGTACTTC
CASIGLAGRNYEQYF